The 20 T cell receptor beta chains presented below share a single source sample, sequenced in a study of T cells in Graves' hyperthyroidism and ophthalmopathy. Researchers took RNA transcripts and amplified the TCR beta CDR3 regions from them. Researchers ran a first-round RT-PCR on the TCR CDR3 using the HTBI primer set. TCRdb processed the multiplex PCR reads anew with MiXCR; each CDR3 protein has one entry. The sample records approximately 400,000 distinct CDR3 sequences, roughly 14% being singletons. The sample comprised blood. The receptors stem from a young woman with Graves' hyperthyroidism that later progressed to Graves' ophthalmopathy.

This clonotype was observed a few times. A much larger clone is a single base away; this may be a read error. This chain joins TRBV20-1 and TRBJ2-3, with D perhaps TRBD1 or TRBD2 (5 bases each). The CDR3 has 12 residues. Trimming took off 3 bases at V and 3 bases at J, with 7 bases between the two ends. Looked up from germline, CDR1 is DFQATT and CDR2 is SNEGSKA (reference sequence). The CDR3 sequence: CSASEGTDTQYF. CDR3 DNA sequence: TGCAGTGCTAGTGAGGGGACAGATACGCAGTATTTT.

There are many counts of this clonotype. The CDR3 coding sequence is TGTGCCAGCAGCTTAGATTCCCCACTATCCGAGCAGTACTTC. Translated, it gives CASSLDSPLSEQYF. The chain links TRBV11-2 to TRBJ2-7, with D unresolved. The CDR3 loop spans 14 amino acids. The germline gives CDR1 SGHAT, CDR2 FQNNGV. V lost 0 bases to trimming and J lost 6 bases, with 12 bases between them. The entire variable domain, with the rest obtained from reference TRBV11-2 and TRBJ2-7, is as follows: EAGVAQSPRYKIIEKRQSVAFWCNPISGHATLYWYQQILGQGPKLLIQFQNNGVVDDSQLPKDRFSAERLKGVDSTLKIQPAKLEDSAVYLCASSLDSPLSEQYFGPGTRLTVT.

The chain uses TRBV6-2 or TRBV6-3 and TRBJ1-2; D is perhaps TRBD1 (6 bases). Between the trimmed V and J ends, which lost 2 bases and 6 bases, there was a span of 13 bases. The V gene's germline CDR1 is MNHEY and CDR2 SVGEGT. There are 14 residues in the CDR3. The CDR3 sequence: CASSYPQGTHGYTF. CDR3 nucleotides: TGTGCCAGCAGTTACCCCCAGGGGACCCATGGCTACACCTTC.

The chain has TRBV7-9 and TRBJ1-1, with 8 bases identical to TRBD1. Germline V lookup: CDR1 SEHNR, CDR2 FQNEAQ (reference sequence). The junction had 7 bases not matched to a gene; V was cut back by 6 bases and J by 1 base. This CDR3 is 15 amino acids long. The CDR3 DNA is TGTGCCAGCAGAGCGGACAGGGTCGGGAACACTGAAGCTTTCTTT. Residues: CASRADRVGNTEAFF.

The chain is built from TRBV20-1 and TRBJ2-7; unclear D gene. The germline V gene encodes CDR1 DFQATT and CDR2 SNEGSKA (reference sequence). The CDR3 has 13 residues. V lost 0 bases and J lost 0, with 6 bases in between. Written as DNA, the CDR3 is TGCAGTGCTAGAGATTGGGACTCCTACGAGCAGTACTTC. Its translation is CSARDWDSYEQYF.

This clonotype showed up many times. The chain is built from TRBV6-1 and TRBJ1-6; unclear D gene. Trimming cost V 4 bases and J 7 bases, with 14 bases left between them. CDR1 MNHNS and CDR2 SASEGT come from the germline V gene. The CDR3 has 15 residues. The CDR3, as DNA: TGTGCCAGCAGTGTCAGGATATTCGAGAATTCACCCCTCCACTTT. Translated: CASSVRIFENSPLHF.

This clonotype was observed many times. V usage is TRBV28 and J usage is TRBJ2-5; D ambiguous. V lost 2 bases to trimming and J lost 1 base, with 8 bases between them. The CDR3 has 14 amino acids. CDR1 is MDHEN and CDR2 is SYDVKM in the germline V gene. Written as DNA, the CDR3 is TGTGCCAGCAGTTTAGGTTCGGCCCAAGAGACCCAGTACTTC. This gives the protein CASSLGSAQETQYF.

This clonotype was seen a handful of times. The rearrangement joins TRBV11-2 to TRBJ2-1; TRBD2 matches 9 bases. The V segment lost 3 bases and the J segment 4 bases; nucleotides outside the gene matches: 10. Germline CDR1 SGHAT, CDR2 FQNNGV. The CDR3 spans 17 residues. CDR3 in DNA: TGTGCCAGCAGCTTGATCCTCCGACTAGCGGAGTACAATGAGCAGTTCTTC. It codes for CASSLILRLAEYNEQFF.

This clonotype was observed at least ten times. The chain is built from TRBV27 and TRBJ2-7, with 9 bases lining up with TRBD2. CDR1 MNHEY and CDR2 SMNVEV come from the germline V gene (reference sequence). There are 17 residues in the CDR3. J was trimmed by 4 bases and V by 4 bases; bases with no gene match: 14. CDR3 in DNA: TGTGCCAGCAGTTCCATCCCCCTAGCGGGGAGGTGGTACGAGCAGTACTTC. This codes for CASSSIPLAGRWYEQYF.

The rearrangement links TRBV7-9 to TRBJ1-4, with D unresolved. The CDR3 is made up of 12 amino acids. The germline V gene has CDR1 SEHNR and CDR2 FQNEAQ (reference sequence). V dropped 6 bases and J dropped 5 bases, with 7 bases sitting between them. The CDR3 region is CASSLSNEKLFF. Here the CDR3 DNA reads TGTGCCAGCAGTTTGTCCAATGAAAAACTGTTTTTT.

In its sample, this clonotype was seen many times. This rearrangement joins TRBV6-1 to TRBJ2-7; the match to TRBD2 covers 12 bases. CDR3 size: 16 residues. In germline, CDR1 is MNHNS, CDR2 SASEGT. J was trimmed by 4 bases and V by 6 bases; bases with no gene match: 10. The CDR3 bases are TGTGCCAGCAGGGGGGCTAGCGGGAGGGCCGGGTACGAGCAGTACTTC. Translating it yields CASRGASGRAGYEQYF.

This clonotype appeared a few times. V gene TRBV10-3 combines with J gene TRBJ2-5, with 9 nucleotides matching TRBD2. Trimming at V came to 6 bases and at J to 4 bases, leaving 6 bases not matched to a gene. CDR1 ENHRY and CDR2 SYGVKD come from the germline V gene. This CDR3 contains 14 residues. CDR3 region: CAISGGRAGETQYF. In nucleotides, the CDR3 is TGTGCCATCAGCGGCGGGAGGGCCGGAGAGACCCAGTACTTC.

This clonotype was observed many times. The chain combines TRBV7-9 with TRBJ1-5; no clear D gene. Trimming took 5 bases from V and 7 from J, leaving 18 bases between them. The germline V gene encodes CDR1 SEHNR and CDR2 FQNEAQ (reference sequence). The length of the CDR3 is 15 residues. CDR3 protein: CASSRGVGPTQPQHF. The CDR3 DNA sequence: TGTGCCAGCAGCCGCGGAGTCGGACCAACCCAGCCCCAGCATTTT.

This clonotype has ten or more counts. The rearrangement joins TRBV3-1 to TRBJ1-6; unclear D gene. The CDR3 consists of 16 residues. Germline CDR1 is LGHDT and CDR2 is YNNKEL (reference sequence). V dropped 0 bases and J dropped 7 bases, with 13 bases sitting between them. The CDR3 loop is CASSQENRGTNSPLHF. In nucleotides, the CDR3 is TGTGCCAGCAGCCAAGAAAACCGGGGTACGAATTCACCCCTCCACTTT.

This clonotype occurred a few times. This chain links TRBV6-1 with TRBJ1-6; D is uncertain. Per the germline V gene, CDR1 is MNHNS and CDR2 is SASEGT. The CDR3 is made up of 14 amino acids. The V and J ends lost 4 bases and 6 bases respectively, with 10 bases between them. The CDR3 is CASSARASNSPLHF. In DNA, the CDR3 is TGTGCCAGCAGTGCCCGAGCCAGTAATTCACCCCTCCACTTT.

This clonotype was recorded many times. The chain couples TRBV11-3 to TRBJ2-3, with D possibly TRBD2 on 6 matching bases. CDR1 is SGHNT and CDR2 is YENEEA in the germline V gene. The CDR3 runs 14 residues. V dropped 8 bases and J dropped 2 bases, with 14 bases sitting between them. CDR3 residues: CASSAGRHTDTQYF. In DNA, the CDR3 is TGTGCCAGCTCCGCGGGGCGGCACACAGATACGCAGTATTTT.

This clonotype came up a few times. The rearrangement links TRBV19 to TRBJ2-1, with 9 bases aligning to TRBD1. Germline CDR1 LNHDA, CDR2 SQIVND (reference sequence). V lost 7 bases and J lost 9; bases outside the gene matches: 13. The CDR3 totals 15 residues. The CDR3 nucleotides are TGTGCCAGTACCCCACCGGGACAGGGTGTTACTGAGCAGTTCTTC. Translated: CASTPPGQGVTEQFF. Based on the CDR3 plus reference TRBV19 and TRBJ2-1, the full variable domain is DGGITQSPKYLFRKEGQNVTLSCEQNLNHDAMYWYRQDPGQGLRLIYYSQIVNDFQKGDIAEGYSVSREKKESFPLTVTSAQKNPTAFYLCASTPPGQGVTEQFFGPGTRLTVL.

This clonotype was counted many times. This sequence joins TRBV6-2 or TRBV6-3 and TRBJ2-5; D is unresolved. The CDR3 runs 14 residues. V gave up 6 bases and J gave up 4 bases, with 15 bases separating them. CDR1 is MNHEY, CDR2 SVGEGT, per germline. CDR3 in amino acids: CASRSDSKRETQYF. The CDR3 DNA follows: TGTGCCAGCAGATCCGATTCCAAGCGAGAGACCCAGTACTTC.

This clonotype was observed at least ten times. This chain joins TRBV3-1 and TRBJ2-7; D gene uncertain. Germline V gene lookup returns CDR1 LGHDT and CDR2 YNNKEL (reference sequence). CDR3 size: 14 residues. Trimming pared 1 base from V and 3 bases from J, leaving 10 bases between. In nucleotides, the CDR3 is TGTGCCAGCAGCCAAGGGTCAGAGATCTACGAGCAGTACTTC. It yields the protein CASSQGSEIYEQYF.

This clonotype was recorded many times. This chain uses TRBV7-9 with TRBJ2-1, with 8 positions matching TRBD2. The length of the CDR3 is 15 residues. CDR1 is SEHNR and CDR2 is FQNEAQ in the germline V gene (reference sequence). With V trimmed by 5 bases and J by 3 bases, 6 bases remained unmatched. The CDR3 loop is CASSQRGNNYNEQFF. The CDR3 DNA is TGTGCCAGCAGCCAGCGGGGGAATAACTACAATGAGCAGTTCTTC.